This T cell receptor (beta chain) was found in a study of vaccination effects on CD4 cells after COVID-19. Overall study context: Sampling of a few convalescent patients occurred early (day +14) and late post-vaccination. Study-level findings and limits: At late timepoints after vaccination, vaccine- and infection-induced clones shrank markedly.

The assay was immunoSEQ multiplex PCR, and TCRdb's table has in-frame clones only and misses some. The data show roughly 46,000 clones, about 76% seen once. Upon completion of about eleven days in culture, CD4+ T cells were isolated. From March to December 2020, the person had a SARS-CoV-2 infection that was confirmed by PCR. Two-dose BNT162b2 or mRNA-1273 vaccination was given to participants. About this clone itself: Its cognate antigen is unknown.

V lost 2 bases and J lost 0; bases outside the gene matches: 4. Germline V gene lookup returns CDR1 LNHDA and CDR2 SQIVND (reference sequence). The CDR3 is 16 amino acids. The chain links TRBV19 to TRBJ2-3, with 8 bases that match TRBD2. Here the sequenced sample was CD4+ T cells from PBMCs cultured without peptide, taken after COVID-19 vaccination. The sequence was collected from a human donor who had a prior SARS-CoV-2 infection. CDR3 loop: CASSIRASGSTDTQYF. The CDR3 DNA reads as TGTGCCAGTAGTATAAGGGCTAGCGGGAGCACAGATACGCAGTATTTT.